This record covers a single T cell receptor (beta chain). This sample is part of a study of blood T cell repertoires in COVID-19. The CDR3 is 16 amino acids. The ends lost 5 bases at V and 5 bases at J; junction bases unmatched: 7. Looked up from germline, CDR1 is SEHNR and CDR2 is FQNEAQ (reference sequence). Sequenced by immunoSEQ multiplex PCR; TCRdb stores in-frame clones only, minus some. Of around 160,000 clones listed, around 81% were seen once; the top ten hold under 3%. Material: peripheral blood. This rearrangement joins TRBV7-9 to TRBJ1-5, with 12 nucleotides matching TRBD1. The sequence was obtained from a woman in her 40s with active or convalescent COVID-19. CDR3 bases: TGTGCCAGCAGCCTAGGGACAGGGGGCCTCTATCAGCCCCAGCATTTT. Residues: CASSLGTGGLYQPQHF.